This T cell receptor (beta chain) was profiled in a study of cytomegalovirus exposure and HLA in healthy donors. General study findings and limits: Productive status was seen about 87% or about 30% of the time for most TCR beta V segments in an earlier analysis. By HLA locus, TCR association rates varied in a later analysis, with DRB1 showing the most and HLA-C the fewest. As immune exposure information, only CMV serostatus was available. Owing to their indistinguishability, certain V segments, notably TRBV6-2 and TRBV6-3, were excluded.

Researchers ran the PCR with 60 Vbeta and 13 Jbeta primers. Sequencing used immunoSEQ multiplex PCR; TCRdb keeps in-frame clones, though not all of them. The sample holds tens of thousands of clones, over 60% seen once. Turning to this clone: Its cognate antigen is unknown.

This CDR3 has 13 residues. V shed 1 base and J shed 2 bases, with 5 bases lying between them. Germline lookup yields CDR1 SGHTA and CDR2 FQGNSA. Sequencing input: PBMCs. The rearrangement joins TRBV7-2 to TRBJ2-5, with D hard to call. This sequence originates from a male donor in good health and CMV-seropositive. CDR3 DNA sequence: TGTGCCAGCAGCTTAGGACAACAAGAGACCCAGTACTTC. It encodes CASSLGQQETQYF.